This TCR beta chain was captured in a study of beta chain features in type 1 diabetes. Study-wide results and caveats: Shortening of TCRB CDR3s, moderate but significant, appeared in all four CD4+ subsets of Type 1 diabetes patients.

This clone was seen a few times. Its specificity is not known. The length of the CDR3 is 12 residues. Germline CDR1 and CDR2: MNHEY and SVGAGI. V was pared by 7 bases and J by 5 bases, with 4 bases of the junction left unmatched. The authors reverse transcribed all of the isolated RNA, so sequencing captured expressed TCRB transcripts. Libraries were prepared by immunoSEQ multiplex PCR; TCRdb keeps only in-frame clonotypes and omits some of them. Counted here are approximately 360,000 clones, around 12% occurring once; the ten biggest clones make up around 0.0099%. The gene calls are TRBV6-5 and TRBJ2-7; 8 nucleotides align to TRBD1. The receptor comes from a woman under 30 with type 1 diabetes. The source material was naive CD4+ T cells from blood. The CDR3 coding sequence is TGTGCCAGCATAGACAGGGGCAACGAGCAGTACTTC. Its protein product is CASIDRGNEQYF.